Listed here are 18 T cell receptor beta chains from one sample, sequenced in a study of graft-versus-host responses after intestinal transplantation. Produced via immunoSEQ multiplex PCR; TCRdb's table is partial and in-frame only. This sample has 130,000 or so clones, with around 90% found just once. These receptors lack a known antigen. The material was unstimulated CD4+ T cells sorted from spleen or lymph node cells, obtained before intestinal transplant. All receptors come from a human donor who received an intestinal transplant.

V is TRBV7-2 and J is TRBJ2-7; the match to TRBD2 covers 7 bases. Germline V gene data show CDR1 as SGHTA and CDR2 as FQGNSA. This CDR3 has 15 amino acids. Trimming at V came to 3 bases and at J to 5 bases, leaving 10 bases not matched to a gene. The CDR3: CASSFPPGGGDEQYF. The CDR3 nucleotides are TGTGCCAGCAGCTTCCCTCCGGGAGGCGGCGACGAGCAGTACTTC. The variable domain in full, completed from reference TRBV7-2 and TRBJ2-7, reads GAGVSQSPSNKVTEKGKDVELRCDPISGHTALYWYRQSLGQGLEFLIYFQGNSAPDKSGLPSDRFSAERTGGSVSTLTIQRTQQEDSAVYLCASSFPPGGGDEQYFGPGTRLTVT.

J is TRBJ2-6 and V is TRBV5-1; D is uncertain. From germline, CDR1 is SGHRS and CDR2 YFSETQ. V was clipped by 0 bases and J by 4 bases, with 23 bases between them. The CDR3 length is 20 residues. The CDR3 DNA reads as TGCGCCAGCAGCTTGGCCTACCGGCCAGGCCGTCTGGCAGGGGCCAACGTCCTGACTTTC. Amino acid sequence: CASSLAYRPGRLAGANVLTF.

This sequence joins TRBV27 and TRBJ2-1, with D possibly being TRBD1 (5 bases). Looked up from germline, CDR1 is MNHEY and CDR2 is SMNVEV (reference sequence). The ends were cut back, 3 bases at V and 0 bases at J, with 12 bases in the middle. This CDR3 has 16 amino acids. Here the CDR3 reads CASSLWGRSSYNEQFF. The DNA of the CDR3 is TGTGCCAGCAGTTTGTGGGGCCGAAGCTCCTACAATGAGCAGTTCTTC.

The chain employs TRBV6-1 and TRBJ2-7; 8 positions agree with TRBD1. Trimming at V came to 8 bases and at J to 2 bases, leaving 8 bases not matched to a gene. The CDR3 sequence is 14 residues long. Per the germline V gene, CDR1 is MNHNS and CDR2 is SASEGT. The CDR3 protein is CASQADRATYEQYF. The CDR3 bases are TGTGCCAGCCAAGCGGACAGGGCTACCTACGAGCAGTACTTC.

V usage is TRBV7-6 and J usage is TRBJ2-7; no reliable D call. Trimming shortened V by 1 base and J by 3 bases, and 7 bases separated the two germline ends. The CDR3 spans 13 residues. Germline CDR1 is SGHVS and CDR2 is FNYEAQ. In DNA form, the CDR3 reads TGTGCCAGCAGCTTAGAATCCAACTACGAGCAGTACTTC. Translating gives CASSLESNYEQYF.

This chain joins TRBV7-6 and TRBJ1-1, with a possible D match to TRBD1 (5 bases). With 5 bases removed from V and 1 base from J, the gap between germline ends came to 8 bases. This CDR3 has 13 amino acids. CDR1 is SGHVS and CDR2 is FNYEAQ in the germline V gene. This chain's CDR3 is CASSLQENTEAFF. CDR3 bases: TGTGCCAGCAGCCTACAGGAGAACACTGAAGCTTTCTTT. Complete variable domain (other parts from reference TRBV7-6 and TRBJ1-1): GAGVSQSPRYKVTKRGQDVALRCDPISGHVSLYWYRQALGQGPEFLTYFNYEAQQDKSGLPNDRFSAERPEGSISTLTIQRTEQRDSAMYRCASSLQENTEAFFGQGTRLTVV.

The chain recombines TRBV18 with TRBJ1-2; D remains ambiguous. V was cut by 3 bases and J by 4 bases, with 9 bases left in between. CDR1 and CDR2 (germline): KGHSH, LQKENI. This CDR3 has 13 residues. The CDR3 coding sequence is TGTGCCAGCTCACCGGGAGGTAGCTATGGCTACACCTTC. Protein: CASSPGGSYGYTF.

The chain recombines TRBV10-3 with TRBJ1-5, with TRBD1 identical over 9 bases. Germline-derived CDR1 and CDR2 are ENHRY and SYGVKD. This CDR3 comprises 14 residues. Trimming took 2 bases from V and 7 from J; bases not matched to a gene: 3. The CDR3 loop reads CAISETGGEQPQHF. The CDR3 nucleotides are TGTGCCATCAGTGAGACAGGGGGCGAACAGCCCCAGCATTTT.

The sample holds one count of this clone. This sequence joins TRBV6-8 and TRBJ2-4, with TRBD1 matching 10 bases. V gave up 0 bases and J gave up 8 bases; unmatched junction bases: 1. The V gene's germline CDR1 is MNHGY and CDR2 SAAAGT. This CDR3 has 14 amino acids. The CDR3 protein is CASSYSGTGDIQYF. In DNA, the CDR3 is TGTGCCAGCAGTTACTCCGGGACAGGGGACATTCAGTACTTC.

V usage is TRBV28 and J usage is TRBJ1-3; D is unclear. V was shortened by 5 bases and J by 8 bases, with 37 bases between the two germline ends. The CDR3 is 21 residues long. Germline CDR1 reads MDHEN; CDR2 reads SYDVKM. CDR3 in amino acids: CASSPLFPPRYETAGVDTIYF. The DNA of the CDR3 is TGTGCCAGCAGTCCCCTCTTTCCCCCACGTTACGAAACAGCAGGAGTAGACACCATATATTTT.

The chain employs TRBV18 and TRBJ1-1; tentatively, D is TRBD1 (6 bases). Germline CDR1 is KGHSH and CDR2 is LQKENI. The CDR3 extends over 15 amino acids. V lost 0 bases and J 4 bases, leaving 12 bases between the germline ends. The CDR3 coding sequence is TGTGCCAGCTCACCACCGGTGAGAGGGGGCACTGAAGCTTTCTTT. Translation: CASSPPVRGGTEAFF.

V and J are TRBV11-2 and TRBJ2-3; a weak D match, TRBD1 (6 bases). This CDR3 comprises 15 residues. Germline CDR1 reads SGHAT; CDR2 reads FQNNGV. V was cut by 1 base and J by 5 bases, with 13 bases left in between. The DNA of the CDR3 is TGTGCCAGCAGCTTAGTTGCAGGGGAGAAAGATACGCAGTATTTT. It encodes CASSLVAGEKDTQYF.

V gene TRBV4-3 combines with J gene TRBJ2-3; maybe TRBD2 (6 bases). Looked up from germline, CDR1 is LGHNA and CDR2 is YSLEER. The CDR3 loop spans 15 amino acids. Trimming removed 0 bases from V and 4 bases from J, with 11 bases in between. CDR3 nucleotide sequence: TGCGCCAGCAGCCAAGAATGGAGGGCCGCAGATACGCAGTATTTT. Translating gives CASSQEWRAADTQYF.

The rearrangement joins TRBV7-6 to TRBJ1-2, with D perhaps matching TRBD1 (6 bases). Per germline, CDR1 SGHVS and CDR2 FNYEAQ. The CDR3 is made up of 14 amino acids. Trimming removed 5 bases at V and 5 bases at J, with 15 bases between. Here the CDR3 reads CASSPNRVNYGYTF. CDR3 coding DNA: TGTGCCAGCAGCCCAAACAGGGTAAATTATGGCTACACCTTC.

This sequence joins TRBV28 and TRBJ2-7; 14 bases are shared with TRBD2. The CDR3 loop spans 15 amino acids. The J segment lost 6 bases and the V segment lost 4 bases, leaving 5 bases of the junction unmatched. CDR1 MDHEN and CDR2 SYDVKM come from the germline V gene. The DNA of the CDR3 is TGTGCCAGCAGTTCTCCGGGACTAGCGGGAGCCGAGCAGTACTTC. Translated, it gives CASSSPGLAGAEQYF.

The chain is built from TRBV4-1 and TRBJ2-4; D is uncertain. Germline CDR1 and CDR2: MGHRA and YSYEKL. This CDR3 region has 12 residues. Between the trimmed V and J ends, which lost 0 bases and 7 bases, there was a span of 4 bases. The CDR3 sequence is CASSQDLNIQYF. DNA for the CDR3: TGCGCCAGCAGCCAAGACTTGAACATTCAGTACTTC.

J is TRBJ2-2 and V is TRBV28; D uncertain. Trimming took 6 bases from V and 2 from J, leaving 7 bases between them. The germline CDR1 and CDR2 sequences are MDHEN and SYDVKM. This CDR3 is 13 amino acids long. The CDR3 loop is CASRVPNTGELFF. CDR3 DNA sequence: TGTGCCAGCAGAGTTCCAAACACCGGGGAGCTGTTTTTT.

This chain connects TRBV6-1 to TRBJ2-3; 7 nucleotides line up with TRBD1. V trimming: 6 bases; J trimming: 0 bases; junction bases outside the gene matches: 6. Germline assignment: CDR1 MNHNS and CDR2 SASEGT. The CDR3 runs 15 residues. In DNA form, the CDR3 reads TGTGCCAGCAGCCTCGACAGGGCGAGCACAGATACGCAGTATTTT. It specifies CASSLDRASTDTQYF.